The rows below give T cell receptor beta chains drawn from one sample of a study of regulatory T cells in long-lasting Graves disease. TCRdb re-derived calls from the multiplex PCR reads in MiXCR, one entry per CDR3 protein. This sample carries about 660,000 distinct CDR3 sequences, about 32% of them seen once, and the ten largest clones take 42%. The sequencing used peripheral blood mononuclear cells (PBMCs), collected when the disease was refractory, from a patient treated with antithyroid drugs. The receptors shown here come from a female donor with Graves disease. Each CDR3 is given with its conserved first and last residue. D genes are given only for firm matches. Rows give clone size only sometimes, using once, few, many, or a class for an expanded clone.

V gene	clone size	D gene	J gene	CDR3 DNA	CDR3 protein
TRBV27	many	.	TRBJ1-4	TGTGCCAGCAGTTCTAGCTCAACTAATGAAAAACTGTTTTTT	CASSSSSTNEKLFF
TRBV18	.	.	TRBJ1-1	TGTGCCAGCTCACCACGGACACTGCCTGAAGCTTTCTTT	CASSPRTLPEAFF
TRBV12-3/TRBV12-4	many	.	TRBJ1-1	TGTGCCAGCAGTTTAATAGGGAATGAAGCTTTCTTT	CASSLIGNEAFF
TRBV6-5	.	TRBD1	TRBJ1-1	TGTGCCAGCAGTTGGACCCGGGGACAGGGGATTACCACTGAAGCTTTCTTT	CASSWTRGQGITTEAFF
TRBV15	many	.	TRBJ1-5	TGTGCCACCAGCAGAGATCGGGGCAGGGCCAATCAGCCCCAGCATTTT	CATSRDRGRANQPQHF
TRBV29-1	.	.	TRBJ1-1	TGCAGCGTTGAAGAGGTAGGGACTGAAGCTTTCTTT	CSVEEVGTEAFF
TRBV20-1	few	.	TRBJ1-5	TGCAGTGCTAGAGATAGGGCCCGACTTAAGAATCAGCCCCAGCATTTT	CSARDRARLKNQPQHF
TRBV30	many	TRBD1	TRBJ1-4	TGTGCCTGGAACCAGGGGGGAATGCTGTTTTTT	CAWNQGGMLFF
TRBV3-1	.	.	TRBJ1-4	TGTGCCAGCAGCCCCCAGGGGATAATAGAAAAACTGTTTTTT	CASSPQGIIEKLFF
TRBV6-1	.	TRBD1	TRBJ2-7	TGTGCCAGCGGGGGGACAGGGGGTGACTACGAGCAGTACTTC	CASGGTGGDYEQYF
TRBV2	few	.	TRBJ1-5	TGTGCCAGCTGCTCGGACCTCAATCAGCCCCAGCATTTT	CASCSDLNQPQHF
TRBV11-2	.	TRBD2	TRBJ2-3	TGTGCCAGCAGCATAGCGGGAGGGGCAGATGCGCAGTATTTT	CASSIAGGADAQYF
TRBV28	many	.	TRBJ2-7	TGTGCCAGCATCGGAGCAGGGGGGACCTACGAGCAGTACTTC	CASIGAGGTYEQYF
TRBV20-1	.	.	TRBJ2-7	TGCAGTGCACGGACTCGTGCCTACGAGCAGTACTTC	CSARTRAYEQYF
TRBV6-1	.	.	TRBJ1-5	TGTGCCAGCAGTGAAGCGAGAAGCAGGGGCAATCAGCCCCAGCATTTT	CASSEARSRGNQPQHF
TRBV12-3/TRBV12-4	many	.	TRBJ1-1	TGTGCCAGCAGTTTAGCGGGCGACACTGAAGCTTTCTTT	CASSLAGDTEAFF
TRBV30	.	.	TRBJ1-2	TGTGCCTGGAGTGTAGGGGAGTCTTATGGCTACACCTTC	CAWSVGESYGYTF
TRBV12-3/TRBV12-4	few	TRBD1	TRBJ1-1	TGTGCCAGCAGTTTCGCCCAGGGGGGCACTGAAGCTTTCTTT	CASSFAQGGTEAFF
TRBV7-2	few	TRBD2	TRBJ2-7	TGTGCCAGCAGACCCGGGTGGACTAGCGGGATTAGCTCCTACGAGCAGTACTTC	CASRPGWTSGISSYEQYF
TRBV11-2	few	.	TRBJ2-7	TGTGCCAGCAGCTTAGATGTGAAGAATCCCACTTACGAGCAGTACTTC	CASSLDVKNPTYEQYF
TRBV28	many	TRBD1	TRBJ1-1	TGTGCCAGCAGTAGACAGGGTTGGACTGAAGCTTTCTTT	CASSRQGWTEAFF
TRBV3-1	.	TRBD1	TRBJ1-2	TGTGCCAGCAGCCGGGGACAGGGAGTATACTATGGCTACACCTTC	CASSRGQGVYYGYTF
TRBV29-1	.	.	TRBJ1-2	TGCAGCGTTACCCCGGGACCGAACTATGGCTACACCTTC	CSVTPGPNYGYTF
TRBV19	.	.	TRBJ2-5	TGTGCCAGTAGTAAAGAACAGTACCAAGAGACCCCGTACTTC	CASSKEQYQETPYF